This T cell receptor beta chain was sequenced for a study of neurological immune-mediated disorders. Whole-study findings and limits: TCR clonal expansion peaked in HTLV-1-associated myelopathy patients and was lowest in multiple sclerosis patients. The absence of shared CDR3 amino acid sequences among expanded clones across subjects suggests private repertoires in all groups.

Each CDR3 protein is one row after TCRdb ran MiXCR on the 5' RACE reads. The repertoire has about 22,000 distinct CDR3 sequences, around 16% of them found once; the top ten carry approximately 7.9%. At least ten counts were recorded for this clonotype. Its specificity is not known. Per germline, CDR1 LNHNV and CDR2 YYDKDF (reference sequence). With 0 bases removed from V and 0 bases from J, the gap between germline ends came to 6 bases. There are 16 residues in the CDR3. The sequence was obtained from a woman under 30 with multiple sclerosis. Source material: CD8+ T cells from blood. The genes are TRBV15 and TRBJ2-6, with D hard to call. The CDR3 region is CATSRDKGSGANVLTF. CDR3 sequence (DNA): TGTGCCACCAGCAGAGATAAGGGCTCTGGGGCCAACGTCCTGACTTTC.